This TCR beta chain was identified during a study of T cell responses to AZD1222 COVID-19 vaccine. Whole-study findings and limits: Baseline serostatus was positive in only six AZD1222 recipients. Vaccine-associated CD4 TCRs ranged over spike, dominating at 160-218 and 743-854. Nearly half of the spike-specific TCRs reportedly recognize variant regions that carry no mutations. Repertoires were collected only later (after the peak T cell response had occurred).

Regarding this clone: No antigen is known for it.

Data came from immunoSEQ multiplex PCR; TCRdb stores just in-frame clones and leaves some out. Of under 150,000 clones detected, about 91% appear once; the ten largest clones hold around 1.5%. Germline lookup yields CDR1 GTSNPN and CDR2 SVGIG (reference sequence). The germline V and J ends were trimmed by 2 bases and 10 bases, with 12 bases remaining between them. CDR3 length: 11 residues. The sample was peripheral blood, taken 28 days after the second AZD1222 dose. The J gene is TRBJ2-7, the V gene TRBV30; possible D gene TRBD1, 5 bases. The receptor was derived from an adult who received the AZD1222 COVID-19 vaccine. The CDR3: CAWSSRWGQYF. Written as DNA, the CDR3 is TGTGCCTGGAGTTCCCGCTGGGGCCAGTACTTC.